This T cell receptor (beta chain) was profiled in a study of shared clonotypes between healthy human individuals (dated by TCRdb to 2018 to 2021). Study-wide context: A few men and a couple of women, aged 18 to 49 years, made up the cohort. Per donor, three plates each were used for CD4 naive and CD4 memory, two for CD8 naive, and one for CD8 memory. Each donor's leukapheresis produced roughly between roughly 0.9 and 8.9 billion PBMCs. The study deeply sequenced blood TCR repertoires of five healthy adults to estimate repertoire size and the extent of clonotype sharing between individuals. To increase sequencing depth and limit assay-specific biases, TCR repertoire library preparation and sequencing were carried out by different laboratories using diverse techniques. The investigation overall reported the following: Sampling was restricted to blood, and TCR repertoires in tissue are likely to differ from TCR repertoires in blood. Based on pairwise subsampling, the degree of clonotype sharing among donors was expected to be affected by sequencing depth. Sharing across a few donors was observed for approximately 5% of naive CD4, 3% to 3.5% of naive CD8, roughly 2.3% of memory CD4, and about 0.39% of memory CD8 clonotypes. Larger estimated clonotype richness was generally found for naive subsets than for memory subsets. Because the study included only a small number of donors, the genetic and exposure-history diversity represented was limited. Compared with non-shared clonotypes, the clonotypes found in all four sorted-subset donors had higher generation probabilities. Rarefaction of sorted-subset datasets indicated incomplete sequencing despite the large sequencing depth.

The donors were healthy, HIV-negative adults with no recently reported acute infections or vaccinations. Every donor was a Caucasian adult residing in Nashville, Tennessee, USA. CD4+ T cells were enriched through magnetic negative selection, after which naive cells were positively selected on CD45RA and the remaining negative fraction served as the memory subset. Blood was collected by leukapheresis, and PBMCs were isolated by Ficoll-Histopaque density gradient centrifugation and then cryopreserved in liquid nitrogen vapor phase. Purity and quantity of every magnetically sorted T cell population were checked by analytical flow cytometry. Genomic DNA was isolated from every sorted fraction and measured by UV absorbance on a Nanodrop 2000c. Using the deep immunoSEQ assay, multiplex PCR amplified TCR CDR3 regions from genomic DNA. Extracted genomic DNA from each cell subset was spread evenly across all wells of several immunoSEQ 96-well plates, with each plate serving as a replicate. For sorted subsets, roughly 200 ng genomic DNA, equal to 25,000 to 35,000 T cell genomes, was loaded into each replicate PCR. Purified libraries were measured with a Qubit 3.0 fluorometer, size-checked on a Bioanalyzer 2100, and measured again with the KAPA Library Quantification kit. Every immunoSEQ 96-well plate was sequenced on a separate single-read 150-cycle Illumina NextSeq 550 flow cell. The paper's processing steps were these. The immunoSEQ output contained only junctional sequences without quality scores, so filtering could not match that applied to full-length reads. Sequences were annotated with PyIR, a Python wrapper for IgBLAST v1.9, using IMGT germline references to assign V/J genes and CDR3. Reads with weak V/J assignments (E-value above 1e-6), missing CDR3, stop codons, out-of-frame junctions, or ambiguous translated residues were removed. V3J clonotypes were defined as sequences sharing the same inferred V gene, J gene, and CDR3 amino acid sequence. To compute the percentage overlap between repertoires, the number of shared unique clonotypes was divided by the size of the smaller repertoire. Repertoire richness was assessed with RTK rarefaction, the Chao1 estimator, and Recon v2.1 estimates of unobserved clonotypes. OLGA was used to compute generation probabilities for all TCRbeta clonotypes that the gDNA method yielded from a handful of donors. Held by TCRdb, this immuneACCESS table contains in-frame sequences only and omits some clones. Under half of the omission traces to an unresolved V gene where checked; the cause of the rest is unknown. D and trimming come from the DNA, and the V and J calls and clone size come from that table. This sample holds millions of clones; approximately 95% were observed only once. Together, the top ten hold 0.35% to 0.45% of the sample.

About this clone itself: It lacks a known antigen. Per-nucleotide qualities are absent, and no much larger clonotype sits a single base away. The sample contains more than one DNA sequence encoding this CDR3.

The CDR3, cysteine through phenylalanine, is 14 amino acids long. The sequence is cut down to CDR3 DNA, 42 bases in frame from base 1. V drops 2 bases and J drops 1 base, leaving 8 bases in between. The germline V gene yields SGDLS for CDR1 and YYNGEE for CDR2. Sequencing was performed on naive CD4+ T cells from PBMCs. The sample's cell subset or site, from its label and the paper: CD45RA+ positively selected. Here the chain combines TRBV9 and TRBJ2-3; the D gene cannot be named for sure. The source is a young man in good health. Some clones in this sample may be carry-over from other donors' samples. The DNA sequence follows: TGTGCCAGCAGCGTGAGACCTGGCACAGATACGCAGTATTTT. This sequence encodes CASSVRPGTDTQYF.